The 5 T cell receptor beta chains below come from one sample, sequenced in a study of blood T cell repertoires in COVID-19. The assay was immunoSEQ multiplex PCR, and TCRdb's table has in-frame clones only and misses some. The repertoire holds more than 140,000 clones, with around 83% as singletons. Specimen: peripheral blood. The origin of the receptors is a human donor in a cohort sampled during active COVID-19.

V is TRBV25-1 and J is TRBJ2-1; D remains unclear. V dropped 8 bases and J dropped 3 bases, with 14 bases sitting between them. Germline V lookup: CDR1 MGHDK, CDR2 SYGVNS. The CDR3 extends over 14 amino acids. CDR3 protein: CASSNSPLYNEQFF. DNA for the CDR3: TGTGCCAGCTCCAACTCTCCCCTCTACAATGAGCAGTTCTTC.

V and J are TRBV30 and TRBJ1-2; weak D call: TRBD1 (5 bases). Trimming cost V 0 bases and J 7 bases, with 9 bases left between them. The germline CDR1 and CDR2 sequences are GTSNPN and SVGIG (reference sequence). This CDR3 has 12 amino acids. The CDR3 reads CAWSVQGAGYTF. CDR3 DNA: TGTGCCTGGAGTGTACAAGGGGCTGGCTACACCTTC.

The CDR3 loop reads CATWGGRGEETQYF. The DNA of the CDR3 is TGTGCCACCTGGGGTGGCAGGGGGGAAGAGACCCAGTACTTC. The chain uses TRBV6-5 and TRBJ2-5; weak D call: TRBD1 (7 bases). V lost 10 bases, J lost 3 bases, and 18 bases lay in between. Germline loops: CDR1 MNHEY, CDR2 SVGAGI. The CDR3 is made up of 14 amino acids.

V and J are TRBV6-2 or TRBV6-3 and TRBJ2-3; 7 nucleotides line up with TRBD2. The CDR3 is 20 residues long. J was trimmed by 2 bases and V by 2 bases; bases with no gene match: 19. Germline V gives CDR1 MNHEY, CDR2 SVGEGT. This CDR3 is CASSYLNNAPGLSHTDTQYF. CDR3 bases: TGTGCCAGCAGTTACCTAAACAACGCCCCGGGACTAAGCCACACAGATACGCAGTATTTT.

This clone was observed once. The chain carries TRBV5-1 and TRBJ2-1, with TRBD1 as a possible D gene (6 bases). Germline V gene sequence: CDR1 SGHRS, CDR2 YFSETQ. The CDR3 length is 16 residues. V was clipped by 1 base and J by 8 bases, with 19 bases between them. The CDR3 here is CASSLLRDTPSDEQFF. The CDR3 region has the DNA TGCGCCAGCAGCTTGCTAAGGGACACCCCTTCGGATGAGCAGTTCTTC.